This TCR beta chain was obtained from a study of blood T cell repertoires in COVID-19. This CDR3 is 17 amino acids long. V lost 5 bases to trimming and J lost 2 bases; unmatched junction nucleotides: 11. Looked up from germline, CDR1 is SGHVS and CDR2 is FNYEAQ. The repertoire was sequenced with immunoSEQ multiplex PCR; TCRdb's copy has only in-frame clones and lacks some. The sample yields approximately 120,000 clones, almost 85% seen once. The clonotype was recovered from a human donor in a cohort sampled during active COVID-19. The V call is TRBV7-6, the J call TRBJ1-5; TRBD1 matches 8 bases. Input material: peripheral blood. Written as DNA, the CDR3 is TGTGCCAGCAGCCCGCGGGGACAGGTAATCGGCAATCAGCCCCAGCATTTT. Translated, it gives CASSPRGQVIGNQPQHF.